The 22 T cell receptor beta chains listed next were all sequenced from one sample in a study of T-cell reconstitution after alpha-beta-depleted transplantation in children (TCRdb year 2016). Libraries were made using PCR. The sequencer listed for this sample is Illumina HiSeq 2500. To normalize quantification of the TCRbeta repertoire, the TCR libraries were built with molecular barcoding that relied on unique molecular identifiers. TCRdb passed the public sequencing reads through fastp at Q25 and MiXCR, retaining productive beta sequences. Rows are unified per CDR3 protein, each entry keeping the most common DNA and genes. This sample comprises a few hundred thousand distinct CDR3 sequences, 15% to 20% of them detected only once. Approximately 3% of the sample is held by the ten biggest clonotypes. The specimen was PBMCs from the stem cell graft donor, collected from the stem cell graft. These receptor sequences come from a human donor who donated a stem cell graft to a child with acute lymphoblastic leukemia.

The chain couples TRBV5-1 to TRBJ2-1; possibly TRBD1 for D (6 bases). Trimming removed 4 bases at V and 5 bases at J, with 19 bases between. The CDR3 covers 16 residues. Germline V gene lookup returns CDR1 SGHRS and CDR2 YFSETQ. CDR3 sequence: CASSQAQGSSHNEQFF. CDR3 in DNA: TGCGCCAGCAGCCAAGCGCAGGGGTCGTCCCACAATGAGCAGTTCTTC.

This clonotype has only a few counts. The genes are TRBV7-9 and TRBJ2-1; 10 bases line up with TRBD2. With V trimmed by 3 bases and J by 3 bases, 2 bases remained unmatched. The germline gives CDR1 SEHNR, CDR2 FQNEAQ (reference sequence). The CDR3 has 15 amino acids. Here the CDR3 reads CASSFGTSDYNEQFF. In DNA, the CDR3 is TGTGCCAGCAGCTTTGGGACTAGCGACTACAATGAGCAGTTCTTC. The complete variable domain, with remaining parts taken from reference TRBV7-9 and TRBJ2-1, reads DTGVSQNPRHKITKRGQNVTFRCDPISEHNRLYWYRQTLGQGPEFLTYFQNEAQLEKSRLLSDRFSAERPKGSFSTLEIQRTEQGDSAMYLCASSFGTSDYNEQFFGPGTRLTVL.

DNA of the CDR3: TGTGCCAGCAGCTTAGACGGACCAAGGGCTGAAGCTTTCTTT. Residues: CASSLDGPRAEAFF. J is TRBJ1-1 and V is TRBV7-8; D ambiguous. The ends were cut back, 1 base at V and 6 bases at J, with 12 bases in the middle. From germline, CDR1 is SGHVS and CDR2 FQNEAQ. The CDR3 covers 14 residues.

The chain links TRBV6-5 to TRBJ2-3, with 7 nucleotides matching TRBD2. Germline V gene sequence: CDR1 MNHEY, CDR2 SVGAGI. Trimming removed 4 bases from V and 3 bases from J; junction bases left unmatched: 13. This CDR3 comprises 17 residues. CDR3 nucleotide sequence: TGTGCCAGCAGTTTCCTTGTTGGCGGGAGTCCGACAGATACGCAGTATTTT. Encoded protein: CASSFLVGGSPTDTQYF.

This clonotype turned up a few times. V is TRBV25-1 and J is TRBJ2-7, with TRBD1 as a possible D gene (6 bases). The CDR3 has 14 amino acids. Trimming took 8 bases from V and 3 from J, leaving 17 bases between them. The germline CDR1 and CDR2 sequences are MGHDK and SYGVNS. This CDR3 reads CASSAPGDHYEQYF. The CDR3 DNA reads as TGTGCCAGCTCAGCTCCAGGGGACCACTACGAGCAGTACTTC.

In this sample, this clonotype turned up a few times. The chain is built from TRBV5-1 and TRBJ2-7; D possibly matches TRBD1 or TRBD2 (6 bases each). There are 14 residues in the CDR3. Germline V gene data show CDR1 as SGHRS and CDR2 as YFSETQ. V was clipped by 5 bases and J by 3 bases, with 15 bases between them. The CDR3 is CASRGGTPSYEQYF. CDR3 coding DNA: TGCGCCAGCAGGGGCGGGACACCAAGCTACGAGCAGTACTTC.

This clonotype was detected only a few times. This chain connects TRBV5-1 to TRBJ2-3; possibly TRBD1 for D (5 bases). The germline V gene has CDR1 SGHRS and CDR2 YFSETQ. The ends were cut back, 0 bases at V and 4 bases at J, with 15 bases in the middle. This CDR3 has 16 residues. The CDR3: CASSLALQVAADTQYF. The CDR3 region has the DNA TGCGCCAGCAGCTTGGCCCTACAGGTGGCGGCAGATACGCAGTATTTT. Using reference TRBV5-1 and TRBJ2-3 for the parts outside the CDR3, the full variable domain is KAGVTQTPRYLIKTRGQQVTLSCSPISGHRSVSWYQQTPGQGLQFLFEYFSETQRNKGNFPGRFSGRQFSNSRSEMNVSTLELGDSALYLCASSLALQVAADTQYFGPGTRLTVL.

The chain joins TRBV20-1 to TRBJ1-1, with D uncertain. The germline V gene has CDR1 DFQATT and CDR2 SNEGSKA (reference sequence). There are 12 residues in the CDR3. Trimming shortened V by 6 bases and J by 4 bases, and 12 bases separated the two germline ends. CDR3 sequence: CSAPDMTTEAFF. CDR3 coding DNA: TGCAGTGCCCCTGACATGACCACTGAAGCTTTCTTT.

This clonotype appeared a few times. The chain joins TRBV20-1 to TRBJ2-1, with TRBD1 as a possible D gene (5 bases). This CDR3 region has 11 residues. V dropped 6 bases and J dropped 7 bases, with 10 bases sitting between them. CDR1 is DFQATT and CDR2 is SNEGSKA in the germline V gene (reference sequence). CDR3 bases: TGCAGTGCAAGGAAGGGGAATGAGCAGTTCTTC. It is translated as CSARKGNEQFF.

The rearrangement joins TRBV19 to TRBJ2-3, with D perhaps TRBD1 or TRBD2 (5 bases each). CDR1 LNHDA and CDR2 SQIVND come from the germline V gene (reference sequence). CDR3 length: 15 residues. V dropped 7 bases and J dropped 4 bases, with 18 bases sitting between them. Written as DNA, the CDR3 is TGTGCCAGTACTCAGTGGACTCAGGGAGCAGATACGCAGTATTTT. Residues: CASTQWTQGADTQYF.

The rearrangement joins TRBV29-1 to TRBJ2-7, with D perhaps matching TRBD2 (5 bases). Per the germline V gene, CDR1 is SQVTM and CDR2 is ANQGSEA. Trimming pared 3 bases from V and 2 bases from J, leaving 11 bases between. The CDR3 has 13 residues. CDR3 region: CSVDTDGAYEQYF. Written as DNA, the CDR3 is TGCAGCGTTGACACGGACGGGGCCTACGAGCAGTACTTC.

The CDR3 nucleotides are TGTGCCAGCAGCCCACTCATGGGCAGGGGGCGATCCGGGGAGCTGTTTTTT. Its translation: CASSPLMGRGRSGELFF. This chain joins TRBV9 and TRBJ2-2; 8 bases map to TRBD1. Trimming took 4 bases from V and 6 from J; bases not matched to a gene: 14. This CDR3 region has 17 residues. Per the germline V gene, CDR1 is SGDLS and CDR2 is YYNGEE.

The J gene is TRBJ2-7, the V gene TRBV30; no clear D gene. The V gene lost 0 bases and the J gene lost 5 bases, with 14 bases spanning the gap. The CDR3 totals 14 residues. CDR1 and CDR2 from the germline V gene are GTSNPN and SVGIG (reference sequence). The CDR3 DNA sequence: TGTGCCTGGAGTGTCGTGCTCGGAGTCCACGAGCAGTACTTC. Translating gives CAWSVVLGVHEQYF.

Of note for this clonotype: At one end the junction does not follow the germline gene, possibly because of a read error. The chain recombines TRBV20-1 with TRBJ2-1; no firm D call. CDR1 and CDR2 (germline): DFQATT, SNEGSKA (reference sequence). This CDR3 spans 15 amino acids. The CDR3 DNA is TGCAGTGCGAGAGATCTTATCCGTTCCTACAATGAGCAGTTCTTC. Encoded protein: CSARDLIRSYNEQFF.

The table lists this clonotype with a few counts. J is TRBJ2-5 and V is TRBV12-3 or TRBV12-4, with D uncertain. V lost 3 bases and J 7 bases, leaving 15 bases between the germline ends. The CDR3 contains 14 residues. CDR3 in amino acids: CASSFRTGRSTQYF. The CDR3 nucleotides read TGTGCCAGCAGTTTTCGGACGGGCCGGTCGACCCAGTACTTC.

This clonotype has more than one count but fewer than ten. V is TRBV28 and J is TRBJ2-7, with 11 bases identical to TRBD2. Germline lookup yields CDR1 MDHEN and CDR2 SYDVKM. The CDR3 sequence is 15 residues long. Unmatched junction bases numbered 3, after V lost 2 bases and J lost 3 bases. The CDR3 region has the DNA TGTGCCAGCAGTTTAAGTACTAGCGGGAGCTACGAGCAGTACTTC. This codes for CASSLSTSGSYEQYF.

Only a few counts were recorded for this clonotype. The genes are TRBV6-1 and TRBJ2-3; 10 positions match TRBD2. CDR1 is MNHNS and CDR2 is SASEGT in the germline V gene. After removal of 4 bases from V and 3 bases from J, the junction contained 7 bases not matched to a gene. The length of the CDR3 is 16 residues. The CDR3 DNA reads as TGTGCCAGCAGTGCCCAAGCGGGAGGGAGGACAGATACGCAGTATTTT. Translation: CASSAQAGGRTDTQYF.

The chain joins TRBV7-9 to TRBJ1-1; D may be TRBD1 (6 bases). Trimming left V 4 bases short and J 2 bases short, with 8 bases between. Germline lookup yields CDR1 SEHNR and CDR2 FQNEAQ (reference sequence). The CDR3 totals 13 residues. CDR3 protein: CASSSGANTEAFF. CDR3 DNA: TGTGCCAGCAGCTCGGGGGCTAACACTGAAGCTTTCTTT.

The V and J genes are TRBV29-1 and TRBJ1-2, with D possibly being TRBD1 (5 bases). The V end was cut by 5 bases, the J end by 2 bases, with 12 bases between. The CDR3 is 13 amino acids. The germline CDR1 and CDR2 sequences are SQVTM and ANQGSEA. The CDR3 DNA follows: TGCAGCGTTCCCAGGGCGGGCAACTATGGCTACACCTTC. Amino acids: CSVPRAGNYGYTF.

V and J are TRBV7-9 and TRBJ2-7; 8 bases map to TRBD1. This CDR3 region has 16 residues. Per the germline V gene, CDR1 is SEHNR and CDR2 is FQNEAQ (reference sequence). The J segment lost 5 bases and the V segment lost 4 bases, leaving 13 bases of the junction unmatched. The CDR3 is CASSSYQGARSDEQYF. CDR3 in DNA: TGTGCCAGCAGCTCATATCAGGGGGCTCGTTCTGACGAGCAGTACTTC.

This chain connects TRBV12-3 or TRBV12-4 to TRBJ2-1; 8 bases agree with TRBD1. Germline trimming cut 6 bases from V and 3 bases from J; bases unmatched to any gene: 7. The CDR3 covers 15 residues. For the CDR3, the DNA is TGTGCCAGCAGCTCATCCGGGACAGGCTACAATGAGCAGTTCTTC. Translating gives CASSSSGTGYNEQFF.

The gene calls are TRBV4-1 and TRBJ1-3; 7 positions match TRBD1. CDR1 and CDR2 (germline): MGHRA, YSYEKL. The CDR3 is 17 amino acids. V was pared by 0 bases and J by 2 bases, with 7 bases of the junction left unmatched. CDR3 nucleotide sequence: TGCGCCAGCAGCCAAGATGCCAGGGACAGAGCTGGAAACACCATATATTTT. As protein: CASSQDARDRAGNTIYF.